A selection of T cell receptor beta chains follows, all from one sample in a study of somatic mutations in cytotoxic T cells in rheumatoid arthritis. Profiling relied on immunoSEQ multiplex PCR, and the TCRdb table lists in-frame clones only, not all of them. The sample contains about 18,000 clones, about four fifths of which appear only once. Specimen: CD8+ T cells sorted from blood. The receptors derive from a woman aged 50 to 60 in good health. The CDR3 runs from the conserved cysteine through the conserved F or W. A D gene is named only where the DNA matches it firmly. Expanded clones are given a class, and other clones once, few, many or no size at all.

d_gene: -
j_gene: TRBJ2-3
v_gene: TRBV27
len: 13
abundance: -
CDR3nt: TGTGCCAGCAGTTTATACTCGGGAGATACGCAGTATTTT
CDR3aa: CASSLYSGDTQYF

d_gene: TRBD2
j_gene: TRBJ2-7
v_gene: TRBV7-8
len: 17
abundance: -
CDR3nt: TGTGCCAGCCGAAGGCTAGCGGGAGCAATACATGACTACGAGCAGTACTTC
CDR3aa: CASRRLAGAIHDYEQYF

d_gene: TRBD2
j_gene: TRBJ2-3
v_gene: TRBV5-1
len: 15
abundance: -
CDR3nt: TGCGCCAGCAGCCGCGGGACTAGAGGCACAGATACGCAGTATTTT
CDR3aa: CASSRGTRGTDTQYF

d_gene: -
j_gene: TRBJ1-1
v_gene: TRBV19
len: 13
abundance: -
CDR3nt: TGTGCCAGTAGTATGCCGGGGAACACTGAAGCTTTCTTT
CDR3aa: CASSMPGNTEAFF

d_gene: -
j_gene: TRBJ1-1
v_gene: TRBV6-1
len: 15
abundance: -
CDR3nt: TGTGCCAGCAGTGTAGCGGACAGTGGTAGGGGTGAAGCTTTCTTT
CDR3aa: CASSVADSGRGEAFF

d_gene: TRBD1
j_gene: TRBJ2-5
v_gene: TRBV5-6
len: 15
abundance: -
CDR3nt: TGTGCCAGCAGCTTGGACAGGGGGCCTCGAGAGACCCAGTACTTC
CDR3aa: CASSLDRGPRETQYF

d_gene: TRBD1
j_gene: TRBJ1-1
v_gene: TRBV10-3
len: 15
abundance: -
CDR3nt: TGTGCCATCAGTGAGCCGGGACAGGGATACACTGAAGCTTTCTTT
CDR3aa: CAISEPGQGYTEAFF

d_gene: TRBD1
j_gene: TRBJ1-1
v_gene: TRBV7-8
len: 15
abundance: -
CDR3nt: TGTGCCAGCAGCCCACCAGGGGGCGCCGCGGCTGAAGCTTTCTTT
CDR3aa: CASSPPGGAAAEAFF

d_gene: -
j_gene: TRBJ2-7
v_gene: TRBV27
len: 14
abundance: few
CDR3nt: TGTGCCAGCAGTTTAGCCCAGAATACCTACGAGCAGTACTTC
CDR3aa: CASSLAQNTYEQYF

d_gene: -
j_gene: TRBJ1-1
v_gene: TRBV7-6
len: 15
abundance: -
CDR3nt: TGTGCCAGCAGCTTAGGAGGGCAGATGAACACTGAAGCTTTCTTT
CDR3aa: CASSLGGQMNTEAFF

d_gene: -
j_gene: TRBJ2-1
v_gene: TRBV28
len: 15
abundance: -
CDR3nt: TGTGCCAGCAGTGAAACCCCAGGGGCTGTAAATGAGCAGTTCTTC
CDR3aa: CASSETPGAVNEQFF

d_gene: TRBD2
j_gene: TRBJ2-7
v_gene: TRBV4-1
len: 14
abundance: -
CDR3nt: TGCGCCAGCAGCTCAACTAGCGACTCCTACGAGCAGTACTTC
CDR3aa: CASSSTSDSYEQYF

d_gene: -
j_gene: TRBJ1-2
v_gene: TRBV6-1
len: 15
abundance: -
CDR3nt: TGTGCCAGCAGTGAGGAACAGGGTTTGGGCTATGGCTACACCTTC
CDR3aa: CASSEEQGLGYGYTF

d_gene: TRBD2
j_gene: TRBJ2-1
v_gene: TRBV7-9
len: 15
abundance: once
CDR3nt: TGTGCCATCAAGCGGGAAATGGGCTCCTACAATGAGCAGTTCTTC
CDR3aa: CAIKREMGSYNEQFF

d_gene: TRBD2
j_gene: TRBJ2-3
v_gene: TRBV27
len: 18
abundance: once
CDR3nt: TGTGCCAGCAGTTTTGGGGCCCCTGAGCGGGGGGGCCCAGATACGCAGTATTTT
CDR3aa: CASSFGAPERGGPDTQYF

d_gene: TRBD1
j_gene: TRBJ2-1
v_gene: TRBV4-3
len: 15
abundance: -
CDR3nt: TGCGCCAGCAGCCAAGAAGGGACAGCCTACAATGAGCAGTTCTTC
CDR3aa: CASSQEGTAYNEQFF

d_gene: -
j_gene: TRBJ1-1
v_gene: TRBV7-2
len: 15
abundance: once
CDR3nt: TGTGCCAGCAGCTTCATTGTGGGAGGGCGAACTGAAGCTTTCTTT
CDR3aa: CASSFIVGGRTEAFF

d_gene: -
j_gene: TRBJ2-1
v_gene: TRBV7-2
len: 13
abundance: -
CDR3nt: TGTGCCAGCAGCTTCACTAAGGTCCATGAGCAGTTCTTC
CDR3aa: CASSFTKVHEQFF

d_gene: -
j_gene: TRBJ1-5
v_gene: TRBV6-1
len: 16
abundance: -
CDR3nt: TGTGCCAGCAGTGCCCCGGGCAGCTTTAATCGTGTGGCCCAGCATTTT
CDR3aa: CASSAPGSFNRVAQHF

d_gene: TRBD2
j_gene: TRBJ2-5
v_gene: TRBV7-6
len: 16
abundance: -
CDR3nt: TGTGCCAGCAGCTTAGGTAGTTGGGGACTAGGAGAGACCCAGTACTTC
CDR3aa: CASSLGSWGLGETQYF

d_gene: TRBD1
j_gene: TRBJ2-7
v_gene: TRBV27
len: 14
abundance: -
CDR3nt: TGTGCCAGCAGTTACGGGACAGGGGTTGGCGAGCAGTACTTC
CDR3aa: CASSYGTGVGEQYF

d_gene: TRBD2
j_gene: TRBJ2-2
v_gene: TRBV7-6
len: 15
abundance: -
CDR3nt: TGTGCCAGCAGCATCGGGACTAGCCCCACAGGGGAGCTGTTTTTT
CDR3aa: CASSIGTSPTGELFF

d_gene: -
j_gene: TRBJ2-7
v_gene: TRBV27
len: 15
abundance: -
CDR3nt: TGTGCCAGCAGTTTACAGGCGGATAGTACCTACGAGCAGTACTTC
CDR3aa: CASSLQADSTYEQYF

d_gene: TRBD1
j_gene: TRBJ1-2
v_gene: TRBV5-5
len: 14
abundance: -
CDR3nt: TGTGCCAGCAGCCCGGGACAGGGGGCTTTAGGCTACACCTTC
CDR3aa: CASSPGQGALGYTF

d_gene: -
j_gene: TRBJ2-1
v_gene: TRBV7-2
len: 14
abundance: -
CDR3nt: TGTGCCAGCAGCTCTTGGACCGTTTACAATGAGCAGTTCTTC
CDR3aa: CASSSWTVYNEQFF

d_gene: -
j_gene: TRBJ1-1
v_gene: TRBV19
len: 12
abundance: -
CDR3nt: TGTGCCAGTAGTACAGGTCGGGCTGAAGCTTTCTTT
CDR3aa: CASSTGRAEAFF

d_gene: -
j_gene: TRBJ1-2
v_gene: TRBV2
len: 14
abundance: -
CDR3nt: TGTGCCAGCAGTGCTGATGGCGATATCTATGGCTACACCTTC
CDR3aa: CASSADGDIYGYTF

d_gene: -
j_gene: TRBJ1-4
v_gene: TRBV11-3
len: 15
abundance: few
CDR3nt: TGTGCCAGCAGCTTAGATCCAGCAACTAATGAAAAACTGTTTTTT
CDR3aa: CASSLDPATNEKLFF

d_gene: -
j_gene: TRBJ1-5
v_gene: TRBV19
len: 14
abundance: -
CDR3nt: TGTGCCAGTAGTCTCGACGGTAGCAATCAGCCCCAGCATTTT
CDR3aa: CASSLDGSNQPQHF

d_gene: -
j_gene: TRBJ2-5
v_gene: TRBV2
len: 13
abundance: -
CDR3nt: TGTGCCATCCGCCCCGGGACCCAAGAGACCCAGTACTTC
CDR3aa: CAIRPGTQETQYF

d_gene: -
j_gene: TRBJ2-1
v_gene: TRBV7-4
len: 14
abundance: -
CDR3nt: TGTGCCAGCAGCTTAAGGGGGACCTACAATGAGCAGTTCTTC
CDR3aa: CASSLRGTYNEQFF

d_gene: TRBD2
j_gene: TRBJ2-3
v_gene: TRBV9
len: 15
abundance: -
CDR3nt: TGTGCCAGCAGGGAAGCGGGGGGCAGCACAGATACGCAGTATTTT
CDR3aa: CASREAGGSTDTQYF

d_gene: -
j_gene: TRBJ2-1
v_gene: TRBV2
len: 13
abundance: once
CDR3nt: TGTGCCAGCAGTGAATCCGCGAGCTCTGGGCAGTTCTTC
CDR3aa: CASSESASSGQFF

d_gene: -
j_gene: TRBJ1-2
v_gene: TRBV7-8
len: 13
abundance: -
CDR3nt: TGTGCCAGCAGCTTAGGCACCGTCTATGGCTACACCTTC
CDR3aa: CASSLGTVYGYTF

d_gene: -
j_gene: TRBJ2-1
v_gene: TRBV12-5
len: 10
abundance: -
CDR3nt: TGTGCTAGTGGTTTAGATGAGCAGTTCTTC
CDR3aa: CASGLDEQFF

d_gene: TRBD1
j_gene: TRBJ1-1
v_gene: TRBV27
len: 15
abundance: -
CDR3nt: TGTGCCAGCAGTTTATCGCGACAGGGGGGCACTGAAGCTTTCTTT
CDR3aa: CASSLSRQGGTEAFF

d_gene: TRBD2
j_gene: TRBJ2-7
v_gene: TRBV28
len: 15
abundance: -
CDR3nt: TGTGCCAGCTCTGGGAAAGCGGGAGGGACCTACGAGCAGTACTTC
CDR3aa: CASSGKAGGTYEQYF

d_gene: -
j_gene: TRBJ1-3
v_gene: TRBV6-1
len: 14
abundance: -
CDR3nt: TGTGCCAGCAGTGAAGGGGGAGCCGGAAACACCATATATTTT
CDR3aa: CASSEGGAGNTIYF

d_gene: -
j_gene: TRBJ2-7
v_gene: TRBV5-8
len: 15
abundance: -
CDR3nt: TGCGCCAGCAGCTTGGGGATGGATAGCTCCTACGAGCAGTACTTC
CDR3aa: CASSLGMDSSYEQYF

d_gene: TRBD1
j_gene: TRBJ1-6
v_gene: TRBV7-8
len: 14
abundance: -
CDR3nt: TGTGCCAGCAGCTCCGGGACAGGGGATTCACCCCTCCACTTT
CDR3aa: CASSSGTGDSPLHF

d_gene: -
j_gene: TRBJ2-5
v_gene: TRBV19
len: 16
abundance: once
CDR3nt: TGTGCCAGTAGTAGCCTCCGAAGCGGAAGGGGGGAGACCCAGTACTTC
CDR3aa: CASSSLRSGRGETQYF

d_gene: -
j_gene: TRBJ2-7
v_gene: TRBV5-4
len: 11
abundance: medium-sized
CDR3nt: TGTGCCAGCAGCTTAGGGTACGAGCAGTACTTC
CDR3aa: CASSLGYEQYF